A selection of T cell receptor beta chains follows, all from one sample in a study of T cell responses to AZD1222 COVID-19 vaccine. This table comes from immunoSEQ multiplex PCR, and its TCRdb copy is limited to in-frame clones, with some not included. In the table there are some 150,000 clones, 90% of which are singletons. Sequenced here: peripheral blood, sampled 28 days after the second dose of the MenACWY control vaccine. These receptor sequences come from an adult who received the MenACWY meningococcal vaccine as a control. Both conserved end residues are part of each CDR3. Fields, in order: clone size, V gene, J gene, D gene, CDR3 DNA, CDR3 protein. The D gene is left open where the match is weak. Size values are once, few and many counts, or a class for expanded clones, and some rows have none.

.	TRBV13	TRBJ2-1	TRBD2	TGTGCCAGCAGCTTTCGGACTAGCGGGAGGGTTGAGCAGTTCTTC	CASSFRTSGRVEQFF
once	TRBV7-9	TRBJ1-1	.	TGTGCCAGCAGCTTAGCGCTGGGAAACACTGAAGCTTTCTTT	CASSLALGNTEAFF
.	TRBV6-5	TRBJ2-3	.	TGTGCCGGGAAGGTCGAAGGAGATACGCAGTATTTT	CAGKVEGDTQYF
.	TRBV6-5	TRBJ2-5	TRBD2	TGTGCCAGCAGTTCCGGACTAGTGGGGCAGACCCAGTACTTC	CASSSGLVGQTQYF
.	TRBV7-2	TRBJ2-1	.	TGTGCCAGCAGCTTAGCGCGGGCGGGTAGGCTTTACAATGAGCAGTTCTTC	CASSLARAGRLYNEQFF
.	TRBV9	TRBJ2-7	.	TGTGCCAGCAGCCCGACCCCTAGCTACGAGCAGTACTTC	CASSPTPSYEQYF
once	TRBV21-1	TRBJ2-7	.	TGTGCCAGCAGCAAAACCCTTGAGAGTTTTACACGGGACTACGAGCAGTACTTC	CASSKTLESFTRDYEQYF
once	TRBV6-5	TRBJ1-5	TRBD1	TGTGCCACCCGACAGGGCGATCAGCCCCAGCATTTT	CATRQGDQPQHF
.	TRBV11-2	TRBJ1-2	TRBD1	TGTGCCAGCAGCTTACAACGGGGACAGCTCTATGGCTACACCTTC	CASSLQRGQLYGYTF
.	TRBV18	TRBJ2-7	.	TGTGCCAGCTCCCCTCAGATGGGCGAGCAGTACTTC	CASSPQMGEQYF
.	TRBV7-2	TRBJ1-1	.	TGTGCCAGCAGCTCACAATTGGGGGGACAAGCTTTCTTT	CASSSQLGGQAFF
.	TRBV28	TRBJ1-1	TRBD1	TGTGCCAGCAGTCCCTCAGGGGGCCCTGAAGCTTTCTTT	CASSPSGGPEAFF
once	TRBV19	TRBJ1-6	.	TGTGCCAGTTCGGGCCCCTATAATTCACCCCTCCACTTT	CASSGPYNSPLHF
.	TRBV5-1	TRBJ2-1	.	TGCGCCAGCAGCTCGAGAGTGGGGGCGGCGGCCTCCTACAATGAGCAGTTCTTC	CASSSRVGAAASYNEQFF
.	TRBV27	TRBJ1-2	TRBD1	TGTGCCAGCTCGGGGGGACAGCTCTATGGCTACACCTTC	CASSGGQLYGYTF
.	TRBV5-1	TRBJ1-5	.	TGCGCCAGCAGCTTGGAGGGCGCTACAAATCAGCCCCAGCATTTT	CASSLEGATNQPQHF
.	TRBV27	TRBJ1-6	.	TGTGCCAGCAGTTTCCCCCCACGCAGGTCGCAGAGTAATTCACCCCTCCACTTT	CASSFPPRRSQSNSPLHF
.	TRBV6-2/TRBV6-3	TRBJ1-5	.	TGTGCCAGCAGTTACCATATGACAGGAATTAGCAATCAGCCCCAGCATTTT	CASSYHMTGISNQPQHF
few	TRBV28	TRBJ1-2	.	TGTGCCAGCAGCCGAGGAGACGCCTATGGCTACACCTTC	CASSRGDAYGYTF
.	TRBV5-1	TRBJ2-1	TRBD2	TGCGCCAGCAGCCCAACACCGACATGGGGGGGTAATGAGCAGTTCTTC	CASSPTPTWGGNEQFF
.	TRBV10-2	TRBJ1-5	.	TGCGCCAGCAGTGAGCCAGGGGTCCAGCCCCAGCATTTT	CASSEPGVQPQHF
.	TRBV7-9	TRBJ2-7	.	TGTGCCAGCAGCTTACCGGCAGGACATACCTACGAGCAGTACTTC	CASSLPAGHTYEQYF
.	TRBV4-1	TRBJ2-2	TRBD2	TGCGCCAGCAGCCAAGGCCCTCGGGGGGGGAACACCGGGGAGCTGTTTTTT	CASSQGPRGGNTGELFF
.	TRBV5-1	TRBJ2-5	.	TGCGCCAGCAGCTTGATAACAGGGTCGGTAGAGACCCAGTACTTC	CASSLITGSVETQYF
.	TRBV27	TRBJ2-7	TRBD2	TGTGCCAGCAGTTTTAAGCCGACTAGCGGGTTCTACGAGCAGTACTTC	CASSFKPTSGFYEQYF
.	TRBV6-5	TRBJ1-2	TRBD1	TGTGCCAGCAGCCACGAGACAGGGATCCGGGGCTACACCTTC	CASSHETGIRGYTF
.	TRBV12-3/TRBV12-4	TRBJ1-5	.	TGTGCCAGCAGCCCCCCCGGCAATCAGCCCCAGCATTTT	CASSPPGNQPQHF
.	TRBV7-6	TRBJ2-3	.	TGTGCCAGCAGCTTAGGGGTCGGCACAGATACGCAGTATTTT	CASSLGVGTDTQYF
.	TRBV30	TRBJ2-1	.	TGTGCCTGGAGTGTACTATTTGGGGAGGAGCAGTTCTTC	CAWSVLFGEEQFF
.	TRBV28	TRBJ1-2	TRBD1	TGTGCCAGCAGTTTGACAATTCCGGGACAGGGGACGGGCTACACCTTC	CASSLTIPGQGTGYTF
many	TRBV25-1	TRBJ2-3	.	TGTGCCAGCAGTGAACCGGGGACGCAGTATTTT	CASSEPGTQYF
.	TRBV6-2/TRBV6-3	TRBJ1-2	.	TGTGCCAGCAGTTGGGGGCCCGACTCCTTTAACTATGGCTACACCTTC	CASSWGPDSFNYGYTF
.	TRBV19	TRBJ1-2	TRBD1	TGTGCAAGTAGTAGGACAGGGGATGGCTACACCTTC	CASSRTGDGYTF
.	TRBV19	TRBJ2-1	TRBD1	TGTGCCAGTAGTATCTTGGGGACAGGATTCAATGAGCAGTTCTTC	CASSILGTGFNEQFF
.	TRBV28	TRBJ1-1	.	TGTGCCAGCAGCCCATGGCCCATGAACACTGAAGCTTTCTTT	CASSPWPMNTEAFF
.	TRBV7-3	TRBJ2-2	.	TGTGCCAGCAGCCCGACAGCGGGGAACACCGGGGAGCTGTTTTTT	CASSPTAGNTGELFF
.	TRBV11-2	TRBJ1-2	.	TGTGCCAGCAGCCTTCTCGCAAACCCCTATGGCTACACCTTC	CASSLLANPYGYTF
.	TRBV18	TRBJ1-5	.	TGTGCCAGCTCAAGATCAACAGATAATCAGCCCCAGCATTTT	CASSRSTDNQPQHF
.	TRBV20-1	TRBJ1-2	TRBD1	TGCAGAGCAGGGGGCGACTATGGCTACACCTTC	CRAGGDYGYTF
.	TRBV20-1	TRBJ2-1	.	TGCAGTGCTGTTAATGAGCAGTTCTTC	CSAVNEQFF
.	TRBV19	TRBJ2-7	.	TGTGCCAGTAGGACGAGCAGTGAACCTAAAGGGTACGAGCAGTACTTC	CASRTSSEPKGYEQYF
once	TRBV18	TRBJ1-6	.	TGTGCCAGCTCAATTGGAGAGAGCTCCTATAATTCACCCCTCCACTTT	CASSIGESSYNSPLHF
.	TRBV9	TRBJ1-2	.	TGTGCCAGCAGCGTAGGATTGGGGCAGCGGGATGGCTACACCTTC	CASSVGLGQRDGYTF
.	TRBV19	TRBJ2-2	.	TGTGCCACTGGAGGGCAGGGCCCCTACACCGGGGAGCTGTTTTTT	CATGGQGPYTGELFF
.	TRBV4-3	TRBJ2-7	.	TGCGCCAGCAGCCAAGTAGTGCGGGACAGCTCCTACGAGCAGTACTTC	CASSQVVRDSSYEQYF